The 21 T cell receptor beta chains listed next were all sequenced from one sample in a study of blood T cell repertoires in COVID-19. Repertoires were generated with immunoSEQ multiplex PCR, while TCRdb's copy carries only in-frame clones and drops some. Of around 250,000 clones in the sample, around 80% are singletons; the top ten hold approximately 4.5%. The sample comprised PBMCs or T cells enriched from blood (not recorded which). The source is a man aged 30 to 45 with acute COVID-19.

Worth noting for this clone: This sample also contains other DNA sequences that code for the same CDR3. This chain joins TRBV9 and TRBJ2-3; 8 bases are a match to TRBD2. V was clipped by 0 bases and J by 3 bases; unmatched bases: 6. Germline values: CDR1 SGDLS, CDR2 YYNGEE. The CDR3 has 16 residues. CDR3 nucleotide sequence: TGTGCCAGCAGCGTAGGATCTAGCGGGTCGACAGATACGCAGTATTTT. Translation: CASSVGSSGSTDTQYF.

The chain has TRBV4-2 and TRBJ2-1; D remains ambiguous. The germline gives CDR1 LGHNA, CDR2 YNFKEQ. The CDR3 has 13 residues. Trimming stripped 5 bases from V and 8 bases from J, with 13 bases between. The CDR3 DNA follows: TGTGCCAGCAGCTCCCCGGCCCAGGATGAGCAGTTCTTC. Its translation: CASSSPAQDEQFF.

This chain uses TRBV10-2 with TRBJ2-1; 11 bases map to TRBD2. CDR3 length: 16 residues. J was trimmed by 6 bases and V by 3 bases; bases with no gene match: 7. From germline, CDR1 is WSHSY and CDR2 SAAADI. CDR3 DNA: TGCGCCAGCAGTGAATGGCGGCTAGCGGGGGGCAATGAGCAGTTCTTC. Amino acid sequence: CASSEWRLAGGNEQFF.

The V and J genes are TRBV6-5 and TRBJ2-2; D ambiguous. The germline V gene has CDR1 MNHEY and CDR2 SVGAGI. The CDR3 has 13 residues. The V end lost 10 bases, the J end lost 3 bases, and 12 bases lay between the germline ends. The CDR3 region has the DNA TGTGCCACCAAACCCCAGGACACCGGGGAGCTGTTTTTT. This gives the protein CATKPQDTGELFF.

The V gene is TRBV6-1, the J gene TRBJ1-1; D is unresolved. The V end was cut by 2 bases, the J end by 1 base, with 5 bases between. CDR3 length equals 13 residues. From germline, CDR1 is MNHNS and CDR2 SASEGT. For the CDR3, the DNA is TGTGCCAGCAGTGAACTTCGGAACACTGAAGCTTTCTTT. Its translation: CASSELRNTEAFF.

With regard to this clone: Other DNA sequences from this sample encode an identical CDR3 as well. The rearrangement joins TRBV27 to TRBJ2-3; D is uncertain. Germline-derived CDR1 and CDR2 are MNHEY and SMNVEV (reference sequence). The CDR3 totals 13 residues. The V end lost 3 bases, the J end lost 0 bases, and 4 bases lay between the germline ends. The CDR3 DNA sequence: TGTGCCAGCAGTTTGTCTAGCACAGATACGCAGTATTTT. Its protein product is CASSLSSTDTQYF.

The rearrangement links TRBV7-9 to TRBJ2-1; 8 bases fit TRBD1. The CDR3 has 16 amino acids. The V segment lost 4 bases and the J segment 7 bases; nucleotides outside the gene matches: 12. Germline CDR1 and CDR2: SEHNR and FQNEAQ (reference sequence). The CDR3 reads CASSSRTGLSSNEQFF. In DNA, the CDR3 is TGTGCCAGCAGCTCCCGGACAGGGTTGTCTTCGAATGAGCAGTTCTTC.

V gene TRBV19 combines with J gene TRBJ1-5; 9 nucleotides match TRBD1. The CDR3 totals 13 residues. Germline V gene sequence: CDR1 LNHDA, CDR2 SQIVND (reference sequence). J lost 16 bases, V lost 5 bases, and 12 bases had no gene match. This CDR3 is CASSRLGDRECHF. Written as DNA, the CDR3 is TGTGCCAGTAGTCGTCTCGGGGACAGGGAGTGCCATTTT.

The chain is built from TRBV7-9 and TRBJ2-6; perhaps TRBD2 as D (6 bases). The CDR3 consists of 18 residues. In germline, CDR1 is SEHNR, CDR2 FQNEAQ (reference sequence). V was trimmed by 6 bases and J by 4 bases, leaving 22 bases between them. CDR3 sequence reads: CASRESVAAIGGANVLTF. CDR3 sequence (DNA): TGTGCCAGCAGGGAAAGTGTAGCGGCAATAGGCGGGGCCAACGTCCTGACTTTC.

The rearrangement links TRBV19 to TRBJ1-6, with D perhaps matching TRBD1 (6 bases). With 10 bases removed from V and 7 bases from J, the gap between germline ends came to 14 bases. This CDR3 has 13 residues. Looked up from germline, CDR1 is LNHDA and CDR2 is SQIVND (reference sequence). The CDR3 loop is CATRGGGNSPLHF. The CDR3 nucleotides read TGTGCCACCCGGGGAGGGGGGAATTCACCCCTCCACTTT.

As DNA, the CDR3 is TGTGCCAGCAGCTCGACAGGGCTGAGCAATCAGCCCCAGCATTTT. As protein: CASSSTGLSNQPQHF. This chain joins TRBV7-8 and TRBJ1-5; 7 nucleotides match TRBD1. CDR1 is SGHVS, CDR2 FQNEAQ, per germline. The ends lost 4 bases at V and 1 base at J; junction bases unmatched: 4. This CDR3 is 15 amino acids long.

This clone was seen a handful of times. The V and J genes are TRBV2 and TRBJ1-2, with D maybe TRBD1 (6 bases). The CDR3 has 13 residues. CDR1 and CDR2 (germline): SNHLY, FYNNEI. V lost 6 bases to trimming and J lost 7 bases, with 15 bases between them. CDR3 coding DNA: TGTGCCAGCAGAGAACAGGGCCCGAGTGGCTACACCTTC. It specifies CASREQGPSGYTF.

The count of this clone is one. V usage is TRBV9 and J usage is TRBJ1-1; D ambiguous. The CDR3 is 15 residues long. V dropped 1 base and J dropped 1 base, with 11 bases sitting between them. Per the germline V gene, CDR1 is SGDLS and CDR2 is YYNGEE. The CDR3 reads CASSVQSRGNTEAFF. Written as DNA, the CDR3 is TGTGCCAGCAGCGTACAGTCTCGGGGGAACACTGAAGCTTTCTTT.

Only a few counts were recorded for this clone. The chain is built from TRBV6-5 and TRBJ1-2, with D possibly being TRBD1 (6 bases). Germline assignment: CDR1 MNHEY and CDR2 SVGAGI. The CDR3 runs to 14 residues. V was cut by 6 bases and J by 6 bases, with 17 bases left in between. Written as DNA, the CDR3 is TGTGCCAGCAGCTGGGACACCCTAAATAATGGCTACACCTTC. Translated: CASSWDTLNNGYTF.

The rearrangement joins TRBV6-5 to TRBJ1-1, with no clear D. V was trimmed by 6 bases and J by 0 bases, leaving 8 bases between them. The CDR3 runs to 13 residues. Per the germline V gene, CDR1 is MNHEY and CDR2 is SVGAGI. CDR3 nucleotide sequence: TGTGCCAGCAGCTCACAGCTGAACACTGAAGCTTTCTTT. Translated, it gives CASSSQLNTEAFF.

V and J are TRBV12-3 or TRBV12-4 and TRBJ2-5; 7 nucleotides line up with TRBD1. Trimming took 8 bases from V and 4 from J; bases not matched to a gene: 4. The CDR3 has 12 amino acids. CDR3 coding DNA: TGTGCCAGCGGCTACAGGGGAGAGACCCAGTACTTC. Amino acid sequence: CASGYRGETQYF.

The CDR3 nucleotides read TGTGCCTGGAGTACTAGCGGGAGGGGAAATGAGCAGTTCTTC. Its protein is CAWSTSGRGNEQFF. This chain uses TRBV30 with TRBJ2-1, with TRBD2 identical over 13 bases. This CDR3 comprises 14 residues. The germline V gene encodes CDR1 GTSNPN and CDR2 SVGIG (reference sequence). After removal of 2 bases from V and 7 bases from J, the junction contained 2 bases not matched to a gene.

The chain carries TRBV9 and TRBJ1-5; 7 bases are shared with TRBD1. Germline V lookup: CDR1 SGDLS, CDR2 YYNGEE. The V and J ends lost 4 bases and 7 bases, in that order; junction bases with no gene match: 8. CDR3 size: 14 residues. Here the CDR3 reads CASSTSTGLQPQHF. The CDR3 DNA is TGTGCCAGCAGCACGTCGACAGGGTTGCAGCCCCAGCATTTT.

This chain uses TRBV6-4 with TRBJ1-2; D is perhaps TRBD1 (6 bases). The CDR3 extends over 15 amino acids. In germline, CDR1 is MRHNA, CDR2 SNTAGT. V lost 2 bases and J 2 bases, leaving 12 bases between the germline ends. The CDR3 reads CASSDGAGTNYGYTF. The CDR3 nucleotides read TGTGCCAGCAGTGACGGCGCCGGGACAAACTATGGCTACACCTTC.

This clone was found a few times. The gene calls are TRBV21-1 and TRBJ2-1; TRBD2, the table's D call, lacks a check against the DNA. TRBV21-1 is tagged as a pseudogene. This CDR3 region has 15 residues. The CDR3 nucleotides are TGTGCCACATTAGCGGGAGGGCCGGATTACAATGAGCAGTTCTTC. It translates to CATLAGGPDYNEQFF.

This clone appeared a single time. The rearrangement joins TRBV6-5 to TRBJ1-4; D remains unclear. The CDR3 is made up of 14 amino acids. Trimming took off 6 bases at V and 6 bases at J, with 14 bases between the two ends. Germline CDR1 MNHEY, CDR2 SVGAGI. The CDR3 spells CASRRSGRDEKLFF. Here the CDR3 DNA reads TGTGCCAGCAGACGTAGCGGAAGGGATGAAAAACTGTTTTTT.